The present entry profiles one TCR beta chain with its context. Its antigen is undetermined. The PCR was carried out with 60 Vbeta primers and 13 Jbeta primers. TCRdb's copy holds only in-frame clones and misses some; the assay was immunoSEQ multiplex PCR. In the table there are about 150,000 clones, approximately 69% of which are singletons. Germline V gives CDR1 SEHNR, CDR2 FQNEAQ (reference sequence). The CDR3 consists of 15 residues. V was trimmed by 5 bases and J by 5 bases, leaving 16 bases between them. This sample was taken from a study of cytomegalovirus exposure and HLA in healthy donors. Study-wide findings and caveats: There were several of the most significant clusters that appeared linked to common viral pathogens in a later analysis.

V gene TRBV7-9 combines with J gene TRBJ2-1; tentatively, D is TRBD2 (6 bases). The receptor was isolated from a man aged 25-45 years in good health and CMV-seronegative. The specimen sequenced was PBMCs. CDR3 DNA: TGTGCCAGCAGCCGTCCCGGGACTTTTAACAATGAGCAGTTCTTC. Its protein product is CASSRPGTFNNEQFF.